The 5 T cell receptor beta chains listed next were all sequenced from one sample in a study of regulatory T cells in long-lasting Graves disease. Through Arm-PCR of CDR3 regions and iRepertoire HTBI primers, TCR beta libraries were built. TCRdb re-derived calls from the multiplex PCR reads in MiXCR, one entry per CDR3 protein. Altogether almost 450,000 distinct CDR3 sequences are present, approximately 16% being singletons, with the ten largest covering about 10%. Time point reported: newly diagnosed GD, antithyroid drugs for less than 3 months. The TCR library was made from RNA that had been extracted from PBMCs in TRIzol. The sample also formed part of further work on T cells in Graves' hyperthyroidism and ophthalmopathy.

The source material was peripheral blood mononuclear cells (PBMCs), sampled at new diagnosis, from a patient treated with antithyroid drugs. The origin of the receptors is a woman aged 25-40 years with Graves disease.

This clonotype was recorded a few times. The chain links TRBV20-1 to TRBJ1-1; D remains unclear. V was clipped by 0 bases and J by 12 bases, with 14 bases between them. The germline V gene has CDR1 DFQATT and CDR2 SNEGSKA (reference sequence). This CDR3 region has 12 residues. CDR3 DNA sequence: TGCAGTGCTAGAGATTTGCCCACAAGAACTTTCTTT. It codes for CSARDLPTRTFF.

This clonotype has at least ten counts. The chain couples TRBV20-1 to TRBJ2-3; D remains unclear. Between the trimmed V and J ends, which lost 2 bases and 1 base, there was a span of 16 bases. The CDR3 has 16 residues. Germline CDR1 DFQATT, CDR2 SNEGSKA (reference sequence). The CDR3 loop is CSARIPSGRGTDTQYF. The CDR3 bases are TGCAGTGCTAGAATTCCTTCAGGACGTGGCACAGATACGCAGTATTTT.

In this sample, this clonotype turned up many times. The rearrangement joins TRBV18 to TRBJ2-7; 11 bases match TRBD2. CDR1 is KGHSH, CDR2 LQKENI, per germline. After removal of 8 bases from V and 4 bases from J, the junction contained 7 bases not matched to a gene. This CDR3 has 14 residues. CDR3 amino acids: CASSPGTSGYEQYF. CDR3 in DNA: TGTGCCAGCAGTCCCGGGACTAGCGGTTACGAGCAGTACTTC. Based on the CDR3 plus reference TRBV18 and TRBJ2-7, the full variable domain is NAGVMQNPRHLVRRRGQEARLRCSPMKGHSHVYWYRQLPEEGLKFMVYLQKENIIDESGMPKERFSAEFPKEGPSILRIQQVVRGDSAAYFCASSPGTSGYEQYFGPGTRLTVT.

There are a few counts of this clonotype. The chain joins TRBV13 to TRBJ1-1; no clear D gene. The CDR3 covers 15 residues. Germline CDR1 is PRHDT and CDR2 is FYEKMQ (reference sequence). V dropped 6 bases and J dropped 4 bases, with 18 bases sitting between them. Here the CDR3 reads CASRPPRGKGTEAFF. The CDR3 DNA reads TGTGCCAGCAGACCCCCCCGAGGAAAGGGCACTGAAGCTTTCTTT.

Worth noting for this clonotype: The junction differs from germline at one of its ends, possibly a read error. This chain links TRBV7-7 with TRBJ2-2; 13 bases match TRBD2. The CDR3 has 16 amino acids. Germline loops: CDR1 SSHAT, CDR2 FNYEAQ (reference sequence). CDR3 in DNA: TGTGCTAGCAGCCAGACTAGCGGGAGGATCACCGGGGAGCTGTTTTTT. It encodes CASSQTSGRITGELFF.